This entry lists 18 T cell receptor beta chains sequenced from one sample in a study of Tregs in tolerant kidney transplant recipients. The nonmyeloablative bone marrow transplants came from related graft donors, with transient mixed chimerism. Sequencing was performed with immunoSEQ multiplex PCR; in TCRdb, only in-frame clones are kept and a portion is missing. Of about 50,000 clones listed, more than 70% are singletons. Source: CD8+ T cells from blood (PBMCs), taken 12 months after the transplant. The receptors here all came from a human patient who received a combined kidney and bone marrow transplant. Part of the T cells may come from the graft donor.

The chain has TRBV21-1 and TRBJ1-2; no DNA check was done on the table's D call, TRBD1. TRBV21-1 is shown as a pseudogene. The CDR3 covers 15 residues. CDR3 bases: TGTGCCAGCAGCACCGGGACAGGGGCGAACTATGGCTACACCTTC. Protein sequence: CASSTGTGANYGYTF.

The chain recombines TRBV19 with TRBJ1-5, with a tentative D call TRBD1 (5 bases). The CDR3 is 15 amino acids. Trimming took 7 bases from V and 0 from J, leaving 13 bases between them. Germline V gives CDR1 LNHDA, CDR2 SQIVND (reference sequence). CDR3 nucleotide sequence: TGTGCCAGTAATTCAGGGAGGTATAGCAATCAGCCCCAGCATTTT. This codes for CASNSGRYSNQPQHF. Looking up the rest from reference TRBV19 and TRBJ1-5 gives the full variable domain: DGGITQSPKYLFRKEGQNVTLSCEQNLNHDAMYWYRQDPGQGLRLIYYSQIVNDFQKGDIAEGYSVSREKKESFPLTVTSAQKNPTAFYLCASNSGRYSNQPQHFGDGTRLSIL.

The J gene is TRBJ1-5, the V gene TRBV27, with no clear D. There are 13 residues in the CDR3. Per germline, CDR1 MNHEY and CDR2 SMNVEV (reference sequence). V gave up 10 bases and J gave up 3 bases, with 13 bases separating them. The CDR3 DNA sequence: TGTGCCACCTCCGGAGGCAACAATCAGCCCCAGCATTTT. Translating gives CATSGGNNQPQHF.

This clone has just a few counts. The chain is built from TRBV19 and TRBJ1-2; D not certain. CDR1 is LNHDA and CDR2 is SQIVND in the germline V gene (reference sequence). V lost 5 bases and J lost 4, with 5 bases in between. The CDR3 sequence is 11 residues long. The CDR3 loop is CASSYGYGYTF. The CDR3, as DNA: TGTGCCAGTAGTTACGGCTATGGCTACACCTTC.

The gene calls are TRBV4-1 and TRBJ2-2, with TRBD1 matching over 7 bases. Germline-derived CDR1 and CDR2 are MGHRA and YSYEKL. V shed 4 bases and J 2 bases; nucleotides not matched to a gene: 4. The CDR3 has 15 amino acids. The DNA for the CDR3 is TGCGCCAGCAGCCCCGGACAGGAAAACACCGGGGAGCTGTTTTTT. Amino acid sequence: CASSPGQENTGELFF.

The chain is built from TRBV5-1 and TRBJ2-2; D is perhaps TRBD1 (5 bases). Germline V gives CDR1 SGHRS, CDR2 YFSETQ. V shed 0 bases and J shed 2 bases, with 8 bases lying between them. The CDR3 is 15 amino acids. The CDR3 nucleotides are TGCGCCAGCAGCTTGGTTGGGGCCAACACCGGGGAGCTGTTTTTT. Amino acid sequence: CASSLVGANTGELFF.

The chain has TRBV7-6 and TRBJ1-2; 8 nucleotides agree with TRBD1. The germline CDR1 and CDR2 sequences are SGHVS and FNYEAQ. J gave up 4 bases and V 8 bases, and 6 bases lay outside the gene matches. The CDR3 totals 13 residues. The CDR3 here is CASGNGQGYGYTF. The DNA of the CDR3 is TGTGCCAGCGGAAACGGACAGGGCTATGGCTACACCTTC.

The chain couples TRBV12-5 to TRBJ2-7; 9 nucleotides align to TRBD2. V lost 3 bases, J lost 6 bases, and 12 bases stayed unmatched. Germline values: CDR1 LGHNT, CDR2 FRNRAP. CDR3 length: 16 residues. The CDR3 loop reads CASGFLFAGGPVEQYF. The CDR3 DNA reads TGTGCTAGTGGTTTTCTGTTTGCGGGAGGGCCCGTCGAGCAGTACTTC. Using reference TRBV12-5 and TRBJ2-7 for the parts outside the CDR3, the full variable domain is DARVTQTPRHKVTEMGQEVTMRCQPILGHNTVFWYRQTMMQGLELLAYFRNRAPLDDSGMPKDRFSAEMPDATLATLKIQPSEPRDSAVYFCASGFLFAGGPVEQYFGPGTRLTVT.

J is TRBJ2-1 and V is TRBV7-3, with 10 bases lining up with TRBD2. CDR3 size: 15 residues. V lost 4 bases to trimming and J lost 10 bases; unmatched junction nucleotides: 10. In germline, CDR1 is SGHTA, CDR2 FQGTGA. This CDR3 is CASSSERGGLWEQFF. The CDR3 DNA is TGTGCCAGCAGCTCCGAGCGGGGGGGACTTTGGGAGCAGTTCTTC.

On this clone itself: At one end the junction does not follow the germline gene, possibly because of a read error. The chain carries TRBV11-3 and TRBJ2-7; possibly TRBD2 for D (6 bases). This CDR3 is 15 amino acids long. Germline-derived CDR1 and CDR2 are SGHNT and YENEEA. DNA of the CDR3: TGTGCCAGCAGCCTAGAGGTGGGACTGTACTACGAGCAGTACTTC. Its protein is CASSLEVGLYYEQYF.

J is TRBJ2-3 and V is TRBV28; possibly TRBD2 for D (5 bases). CDR3 length: 13 residues. V dropped 2 bases and J dropped 6 bases, with 9 bases sitting between them. Germline CDR1 and CDR2: MDHEN and SYDVKM. For the CDR3, the DNA is TGTGCCAGCAGTTTAGCGGGTGACGATACGCAGTATTTT. Its translation is CASSLAGDDTQYF.

V gene TRBV5-6 combines with J gene TRBJ2-1; 8 bases match TRBD2. The J segment lost 3 bases and the V segment lost 9 bases, leaving 5 bases of the junction unmatched. Germline V gene sequence: CDR1 SGHDT, CDR2 YYEEEE. CDR3 length: 13 residues. Here the CDR3 reads CATGTSFYNEQFF. DNA of the CDR3: TGTGCCACGGGGACTAGTTTCTACAATGAGCAGTTCTTC.

This rearrangement joins TRBV11-2 to TRBJ2-5, with D perhaps TRBD1 (5 bases). The closer fit of TRBJ2-7 to the DNA end suggests the J call may be wrong. The CDR3 is 14 residues long. Per germline, CDR1 SGHAT and CDR2 FQNNGV. CDR3 amino acids: CASSWGDSSYEQYF. DNA of the CDR3: TGTGCCAGCAGTTGGGGCGACAGCTCCTACGAGCAGTACTTC.

The gene calls are TRBV29-1 and TRBJ2-7, with TRBD2 as a possible D gene (6 bases). Trimming removed 4 bases at V and 1 base at J, with 11 bases between. Per the germline V gene, CDR1 is SQVTM and CDR2 is ANQGSEA. This CDR3 spans 13 amino acids. In DNA, the CDR3 is TGCAGCGTTGCACTAGCTTCATCCTACGAGCAGTACTTC. Translating gives CSVALASSYEQYF.

The V call is TRBV27, the J call TRBJ2-5, with 9 bases lining up with TRBD1. The DNA end is a closer match to TRBJ2-7, so the J assignment may be wrong. Germline loops: CDR1 MNHEY, CDR2 SMNVEV (reference sequence). There are 15 residues in the CDR3. The CDR3 loop reads CASKVGAGQGLEQYF. CDR3 DNA sequence: TGTGCCAGCAAAGTTGGCGCTGGACAGGGGCTCGAGCAGTACTTC.

The rearrangement links TRBV7-6 to TRBJ2-7; D may be TRBD2 (6 bases). The CDR3 has 17 amino acids. Germline values: CDR1 SGHVS, CDR2 FNYEAQ. With 4 bases removed from V and 1 base from J, the gap between germline ends came to 20 bases. CDR3 loop: CASSSRGGRVFSYEQYF. CDR3 nucleotides: TGTGCCAGCAGCTCCCGAGGAGGGCGGGTTTTTTCCTACGAGCAGTACTTC.

Written as DNA, the CDR3 is TGTGCCAGCAGCGATACTCCCGGGGAGCTGTTTTTT. Protein: CASSDTPGELFF. The chain is built from TRBV9 and TRBJ2-2, with D unclear. Germline V gives CDR1 SGDLS, CDR2 YYNGEE. With 3 bases removed from V and 6 bases from J, the gap between germline ends came to 6 bases. The CDR3 has 12 residues.

The V call is TRBV6-5, the J call TRBJ2-1; 13 bases line up with TRBD2. V lost 6 bases, J lost 5 bases, and 4 bases stayed unmatched. Germline-derived CDR1 and CDR2 are MNHEY and SVGAGI. The CDR3 extends over 15 amino acids. CDR3 amino acids: CASRLAGGPHNEQFF. Written as DNA, the CDR3 is TGTGCCAGCAGACTAGCGGGAGGGCCGCACAATGAGCAGTTCTTC.